This T cell receptor beta chain stems from a study of blood T cells in healthy people across ages (dated by TCRdb to the mid-2010s). Looking at the study overall: Template switching captured roughly one uniquely barcoded TCR beta cDNA molecule per two T cells in model experiments. To avoid experimental bias, donors of different ages were distributed randomly across sequencing lanes. Two additional independent replicas of 1 million unique cDNA reads from the same blood draw were analyzed for two donors (one aged 18 to 29 and one aged 80 or older). The donors were divided into four age groups: young (average 16 years), middle-aged (under 40), aged (about 62) and long-lived (roughly 82). Age-related changes in TCR beta repertoire diversity were measured in the study by deep sequencing normalized with unique cDNA molecular identifiers. The investigation overall reported the following: Conclusive comparison of naive and antigen-experienced compartments was prevented by the profiling of bulk unsorted PBMCs. Estimates of total diversity based on one million sequenced T cells were regarded as lower bounds and as underestimates. A strong correlation was found between observed TCR beta diversity and the percentage of naive T cells measured by flow cytometry. Observed TCR beta diversity per million T cells fell roughly linearly with age, and a significant reduction was already apparent by age about 36. The CMV infection status of donors was not known, potentially confounding age-related changes in expanded clonotypes. Compared with the aged group, more naive CD4+ T cells, fewer expanded clones and increased TCR diversity were shown by the long-lived group, suggesting age selection.

Turning to this clonotype: Its antigen target is currently unknown. Base qualities are missing; no much larger clone stands one base away.

Donors were approximately 42 systemically healthy Caucasian individuals from Russia aged roughly 6 to 90 years. Each donor gave 8 to 10 milliliters of peripheral blood, collected into EDTA-treated Vacutainer tubes. Ficoll-Paque density-gradient centrifugation was used to isolate PBMCs, with at least 6 million obtained per sample. Trizol reagent was used to extract total RNA from PBMCs, with at least 5 micrograms per sample. For every donor, an aliquot of PBMCs went through flow cytometry to measure the percentages of naive CD45RAhigh/CD27high T cells. V and J are truncated by 6 bases and 3 bases respectively, leaving an intervening sequence of 12 bases. The CDR3 covers 14 residues, taking in both the cysteine and the phenylalanine. Only the CDR3 DNA is retained, 42 bases long and in frame from the first base. CDR1 is given as SQVTM and CDR2 as ANQGSEA, both from the germline V gene. The method was 5' RACE. Sequencing relied on an Illumina HiSeq 2500. A second PCR of roughly 7 to 12 cycles was run with a J-beta primer mix and a sample-barcoded 5' primer. A template-switch 5' adaptor carrying 12 random nucleotides introduced a unique molecular identifier onto each TCR beta cDNA molecule. Each sample yielded at least 3 million CDR3-containing paired-end reads. The Mint cDNA synthesis kit, primed by a TRBC-specific oligonucleotide, was used to synthesize first-strand cDNA from all RNA. All cDNA was treated with uracil-DNA glycosylase and then went through a first 18-cycle PCR with the universal primers M1SS and BC2_uni_R. As for the original processing: Normalization of each sample was performed by random selection of 1 million high-quality reads, each carrying a distinct molecular identifier. Reads sharing molecular identifiers were discarded rather than binned into consensus sequences. MiTCR, set to a Q25 quality threshold and the strictest error-elimination algorithm, was used for CDR3 identification, clonotype clustering and error correction. A nonparametric unseen species model with Euler transformation was used to estimate a lower bound on total TCR beta diversity. Using fastp at Q25 and MiXCR, TCRdb reprocessed the public reads and kept productive beta chains. Entries are consolidated by CDR3 protein sequence, retaining the most common genes and DNA. TCRdb's processing, not the authors' own work, is the source of the V and J calls. The sample profile shows some 1.5 million distinct CDR3 sequences; roughly 30% of them were found once. The ten largest clones capture around 7.7% of the sample.

The sequence joins TRBV29-1 to TRBJ2-6, with the D gene not clear enough to name. The sequenced sample was blood. The TCR was taken from a woman aged 25-40 years in good health. CDR3 region: CSVGPESGANVLTF. The bases read TGCAGCGTAGGGCCCGAGAGTGGGGCCAACGTCCTGACTTTC.